This T cell receptor (beta chain) was captured by sequencing in a study of blood T cell repertoires in COVID-19. Study details: The study drew acute and convalescent COVID-19 samples from the United States, Italy and Spain. From T cells, B-cell-depleted T cells, or PBMCs came the material, which was cDNA or gDNA.

In the original processing: Amplification of reference gene primers was used by the study to estimate nucleated cell counts. The repertoire was sequenced with immunoSEQ multiplex PCR; TCRdb's copy has only in-frame clones and lacks some. D and trimming come from the DNA, and the V and J calls and clone size come from that table. The sample lists 130,000 to 150,000 clones, approximately 89% seen once, with about 1.6% in the top ten. Trimming took 1 base from V and 1 from J, leaving 7 bases between them. CDR1 SGHTA and CDR2 FQGNSA come from the germline V gene. This CDR3 has 15 amino acids. The receptor comes from a human donor in a cohort sampled during active COVID-19. This rearrangement joins TRBV7-2 to TRBJ1-4, with D possibly matching TRBD1 (5 bases). Material for sequencing was peripheral blood. CDR3 sequence (DNA): TGTGCCAGCAGCTTAGGAACAGGAACTAATGAAAAACTGTTTTTT. Translation gives CASSLGTGTNEKLFF.